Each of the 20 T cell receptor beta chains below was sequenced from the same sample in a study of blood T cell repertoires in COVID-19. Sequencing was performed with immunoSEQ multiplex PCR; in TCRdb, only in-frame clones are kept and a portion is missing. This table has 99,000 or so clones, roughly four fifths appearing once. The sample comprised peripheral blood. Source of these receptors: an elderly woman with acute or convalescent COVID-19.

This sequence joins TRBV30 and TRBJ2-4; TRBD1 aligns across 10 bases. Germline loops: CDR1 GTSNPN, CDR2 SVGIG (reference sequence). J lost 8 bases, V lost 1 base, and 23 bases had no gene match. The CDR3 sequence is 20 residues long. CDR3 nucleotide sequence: TGTGCCTGGAGTGAGCCCCTGCGCTGGTCGAGACAGGGGGCGTTAGACATTCAGTACTTC. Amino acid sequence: CAWSEPLRWSRQGALDIQYF.

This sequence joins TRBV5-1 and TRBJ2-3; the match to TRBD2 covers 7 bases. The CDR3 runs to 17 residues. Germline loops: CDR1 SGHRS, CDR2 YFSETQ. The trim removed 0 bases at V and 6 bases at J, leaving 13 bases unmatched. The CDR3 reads CASSLGFFGRGMDTQYF. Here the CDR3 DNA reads TGCGCCAGCAGCTTGGGGTTCTTCGGGCGGGGGATGGATACGCAGTATTTT.

CDR3 bases: TGTGCCAGTAGTTCGGGATCTCTCCTGGGCGGGAGAGGTGAGCAGTTCTTC. It encodes CASSSGSLLGGRGEQFF. The V gene is TRBV19, the J gene TRBJ2-1; 7 nucleotides align to TRBD2. Unmatched junction bases numbered 19, after V lost 5 bases and J lost 9 bases. The CDR3 is 17 amino acids. The germline V gene has CDR1 LNHDA and CDR2 SQIVND (reference sequence).

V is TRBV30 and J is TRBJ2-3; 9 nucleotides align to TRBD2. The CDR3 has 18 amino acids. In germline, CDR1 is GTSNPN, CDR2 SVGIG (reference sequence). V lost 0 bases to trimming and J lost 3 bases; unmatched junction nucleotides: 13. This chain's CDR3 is CAWSVLGGRAVGTDTQYF. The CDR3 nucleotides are TGTGCCTGGAGTGTTCTTGGCGGGAGGGCCGTGGGGACAGATACGCAGTATTTT.

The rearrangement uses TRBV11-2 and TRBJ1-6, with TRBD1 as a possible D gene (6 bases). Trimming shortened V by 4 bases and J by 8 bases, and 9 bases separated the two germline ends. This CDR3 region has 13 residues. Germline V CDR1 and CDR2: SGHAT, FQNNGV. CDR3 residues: CASSYRVDSPLHF. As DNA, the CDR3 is TGTGCCAGCAGCTACAGGGTTGATTCACCCCTCCACTTT.

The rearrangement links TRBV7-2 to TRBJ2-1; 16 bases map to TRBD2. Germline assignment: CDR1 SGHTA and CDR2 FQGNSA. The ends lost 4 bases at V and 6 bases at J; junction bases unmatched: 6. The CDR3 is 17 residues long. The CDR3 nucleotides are TGTGCCAGCAGCTCTAGAGGGACTAGCGGGAGGGCCAATGAGCAGTTCTTC. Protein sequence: CASSSRGTSGRANEQFF.

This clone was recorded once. DNA of the CDR3: TGTGCCAGCAGCTCGCAGGGAAGGGGGAACACCGGGGAGCTGTTTTTT. The encoded protein is CASSSQGRGNTGELFF. V usage is TRBV7-2 and J usage is TRBJ2-2; tentative D call: TRBD1 (5 bases). CDR3 length equals 16 residues. V was pared by 4 bases and J by 1 base, with 13 bases between. Germline V gene sequence: CDR1 SGHTA, CDR2 FQGNSA. Looking up the rest from reference TRBV7-2 and TRBJ2-2 gives the full variable domain: GAGVSQSPSNKVTEKGKDVELRCDPISGHTALYWYRQSLGQGLEFLIYFQGNSAPDKSGLPSDRFSAERTGGSVSTLTIQRTQQEDSAVYLCASSSQGRGNTGELFFGEGSRLTVL.

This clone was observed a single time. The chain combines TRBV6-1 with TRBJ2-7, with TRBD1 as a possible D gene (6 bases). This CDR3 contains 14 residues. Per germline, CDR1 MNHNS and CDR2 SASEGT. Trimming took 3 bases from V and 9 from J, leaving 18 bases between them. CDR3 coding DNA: TGTGCCAGCAGTGAGCCTACCATGACAGGTTGGCAGTACTTC. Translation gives CASSEPTMTGWQYF.

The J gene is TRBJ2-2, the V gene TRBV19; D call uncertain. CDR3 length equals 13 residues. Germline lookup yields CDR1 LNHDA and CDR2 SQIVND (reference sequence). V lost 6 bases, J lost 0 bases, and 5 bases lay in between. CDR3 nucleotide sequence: TGTGCCAGTAGGCTAGCGAACACCGGGGAGCTGTTTTTT. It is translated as CASRLANTGELFF.

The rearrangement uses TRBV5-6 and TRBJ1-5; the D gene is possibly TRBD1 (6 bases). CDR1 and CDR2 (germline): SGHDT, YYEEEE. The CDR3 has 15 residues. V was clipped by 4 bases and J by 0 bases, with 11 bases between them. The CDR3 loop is CASSVTQGSNQPQHF. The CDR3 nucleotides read TGTGCCAGCAGCGTAACACAGGGTAGCAATCAGCCCCAGCATTTT.

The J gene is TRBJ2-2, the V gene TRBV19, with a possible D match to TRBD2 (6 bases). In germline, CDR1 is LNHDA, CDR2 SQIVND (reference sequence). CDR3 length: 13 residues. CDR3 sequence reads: CALWGVITGELFF. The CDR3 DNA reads TGTGCTCTGTGGGGGGTCATCACCGGGGAGCTGTTTTTT. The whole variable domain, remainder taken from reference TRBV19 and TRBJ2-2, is DGGITQSPKYLFRKEGQNVTLSCEQNLNHDAMYWYRQDPGQGLRLIYYSQIVNDFQKGDIAEGYSVSREKKESFPLTVTSAQKNPTAFYLCALWGVITGELFFGEGSRLTVL.

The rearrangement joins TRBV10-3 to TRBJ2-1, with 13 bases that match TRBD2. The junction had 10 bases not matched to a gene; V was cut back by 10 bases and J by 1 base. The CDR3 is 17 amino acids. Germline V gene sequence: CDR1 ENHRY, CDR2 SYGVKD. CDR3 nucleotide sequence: TGTGCCACCAAGGGGACTAGCGGGAAAGGGTCCTACAATGAGCAGTTCTTC. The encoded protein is CATKGTSGKGSYNEQFF.

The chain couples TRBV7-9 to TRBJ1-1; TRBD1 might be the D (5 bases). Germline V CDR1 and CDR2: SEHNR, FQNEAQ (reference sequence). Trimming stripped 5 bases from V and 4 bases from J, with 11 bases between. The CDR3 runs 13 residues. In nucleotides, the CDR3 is TGTGCCAGCAGCATCCAAGGGGTCACTGAAGCTTTCTTT. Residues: CASSIQGVTEAFF.

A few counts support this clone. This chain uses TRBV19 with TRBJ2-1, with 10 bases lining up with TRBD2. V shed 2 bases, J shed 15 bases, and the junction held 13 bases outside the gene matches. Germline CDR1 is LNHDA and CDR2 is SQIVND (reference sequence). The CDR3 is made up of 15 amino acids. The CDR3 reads CASSISDPPSGRLFF. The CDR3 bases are TGTGCCAGTAGTATATCGGACCCACCTAGCGGGAGACTGTTCTTC.

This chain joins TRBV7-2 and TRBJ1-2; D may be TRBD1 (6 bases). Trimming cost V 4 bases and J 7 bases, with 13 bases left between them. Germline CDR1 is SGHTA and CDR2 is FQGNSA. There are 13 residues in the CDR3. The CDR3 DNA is TGTGCCAGCAGCTCGCAAACCAGGGGTGGCTACACCTTC. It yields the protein CASSSQTRGGYTF.

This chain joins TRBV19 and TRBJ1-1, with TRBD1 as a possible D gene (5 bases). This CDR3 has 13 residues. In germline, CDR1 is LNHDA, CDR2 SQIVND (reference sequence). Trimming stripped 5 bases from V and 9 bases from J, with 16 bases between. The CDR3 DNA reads TGTGCCAGTAGTTTTAACAGGCCCGACCAAGCTTTCTTT. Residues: CASSFNRPDQAFF.

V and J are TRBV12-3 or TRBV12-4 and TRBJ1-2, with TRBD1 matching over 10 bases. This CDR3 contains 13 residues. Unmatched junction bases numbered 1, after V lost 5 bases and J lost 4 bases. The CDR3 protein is CASSRQGAYGYTF. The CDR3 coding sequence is TGTGCCAGCAGTCGACAGGGGGCCTATGGCTACACCTTC.

The CDR3 region is CASSFKGAGANVLTF. DNA for the CDR3: TGTGCCAGCAGCTTCAAAGGGGCTGGGGCCAACGTCCTGACTTTC. The chain joins TRBV5-6 to TRBJ2-6, with D possibly TRBD1 on 5 matching bases. Germline assignment: CDR1 SGHDT and CDR2 YYEEEE. The V end was cut by 2 bases, the J end by 2 bases, with 8 bases between. The CDR3 runs 15 residues.

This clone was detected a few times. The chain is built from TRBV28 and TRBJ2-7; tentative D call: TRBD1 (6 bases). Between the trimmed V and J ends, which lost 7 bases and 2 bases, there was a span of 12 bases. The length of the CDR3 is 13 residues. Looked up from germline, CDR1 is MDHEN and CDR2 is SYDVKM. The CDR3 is CASNRDTAYEQYF. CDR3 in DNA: TGTGCCAGCAACCGGGACACCGCCTACGAGCAGTACTTC.

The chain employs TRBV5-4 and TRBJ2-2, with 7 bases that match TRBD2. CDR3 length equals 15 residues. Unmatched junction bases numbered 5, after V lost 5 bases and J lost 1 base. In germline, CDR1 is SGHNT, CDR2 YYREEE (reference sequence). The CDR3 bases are TGTGCCAGCAGTCAAGAGCGGGAGAACACCGGGGAGCTGTTTTTT. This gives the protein CASSQERENTGELFF.